Listed below are T cell receptor beta chains from one sample, sequenced in a study of Ad26.COV2.S vaccination and SARS-CoV-2 variants. Measured with immunoSEQ multiplex PCR; TCRdb has only the in-frame clones, and not every one. The sample holds 300,000 to 400,000 clones; 70% to 90% are singletons and the top ten take roughly 2.1%. Material: peripheral blood, obtained in a trial of Ad26.COV2.S vaccine versus placebo. These receptor sequences come from a person aged 18-65 years who received the Ad26.COV2.S COVID-19 vaccine or a placebo. The conserved cysteine and the conserved F or W are not part of the CDR3 here. Each record gives: CDR3 length, V gene, CDR3 protein.

12	TRBV6-5	ASLEGGAGEKLF
12	TRBV19	ASSILGGEETQY
10	TRBV18	ASSENGYGYT
11	TRBV6-5	ASSLRGNSPLH
12	TRBV18	ASSPLVVGDGYT
13	TRBV5-1	ASSVGTDLNQPQH
14	TRBV5-1	ASSRKLAVPTDTQY
11	TRBV18	ASSLISPETQY
14	TRBV6-5	ASSSRPTSGYNEQF
11	TRBV19	ASKADANTEAF
13	TRBV9	ASSVWGTDQETQY
18	TRBV7-8	ASSLARGDSGGPNTGELF
12	TRBV28	ASGTTGFIDTQY
12	TRBV6-5	ASTPDRGAPEAF
12	TRBV6-6	ASRPREVGAGQY
14	TRBV18	ASSRGGISTNEKLF